This T cell receptor beta chain was identified in a study of OX40 agonist ivuxolimab in advanced cancers. Clones were sequenced by immunoSEQ multiplex PCR, and TCRdb holds only the in-frame ones, with some missing. The data hold roughly 58,000 clones, with around 88% observed a single time. CDR3 length: 14 residues. Deletions cut 5 bases from V and 3 bases from J, with 12 bases between. Germline V lookup: CDR1 SGHNT, CDR2 YENEEA. This rearrangement joins TRBV11-3 to TRBJ2-3; perhaps TRBD2 as D (7 bases). This material consisted of CD4+ or CD8+ T cells sorted from blood, taken in a trial of the OX40 agonist ivuxolimab. The TCR comes from an adult with an advanced solid tumor such as melanoma, head and neck, liver or kidney cancer. The CDR3 DNA sequence: TGTGCCAGCAGCCGGGGAGGGGGGACAGATACGCAGTATTTT. It yields the protein CASSRGGGTDTQYF.